These 29 T cell receptor beta chains came from one sample sequenced in a study of T cell changes during pregnancy in multiple sclerosis (dated by TCRdb to between 2018 and 2021). The method was the immunoSEQ multiplex PCR assay. This is the immuneACCESS table as TCRdb keeps it, with only in-frame sequences that have V and J called. A part of the clones is gone; compared with another copy, unresolved V genes explain less than half, and the rest is unexplained. This sample gives fewer than 95,000 clones in total; over 80% of them show up just once. Roughly 4.5% of the sample is taken by the ten largest. The source was peripheral blood, collected in the first trimester of pregnancy. Receptors were obtained from a female donor with multiple sclerosis, enrolled in a pregnancy study.

The chain recombines TRBV12-5 with TRBJ2-1; D might be TRBD2 (5 bases). Trimming left V 6 bases short and J 3 bases short, with 9 bases between. There are 13 residues in the CDR3. The germline V gene has CDR1 LGHNT and CDR2 FRNRAP. The CDR3 loop is CASGLGSYNEQFF. CDR3 sequence (DNA): TGTGCTAGTGGACTTGGGAGCTACAATGAGCAGTTCTTC.

The chain joins TRBV30 to TRBJ2-7; 7 bases align to TRBD1. Per the germline V gene, CDR1 is GTSNPN and CDR2 is SVGIG (reference sequence). After removal of 3 bases from V and 4 bases from J, the junction contained 9 bases not matched to a gene. The CDR3 length is 14 residues. CDR3 amino acids: CAWRSRGRLYEQYF. The CDR3 region has the DNA TGTGCCTGGAGGAGCAGGGGGAGACTTTACGAGCAGTACTTC.

The CDR3 DNA is TGTGCCAGCAGCGTCCAGGGTAACACCGGGGAGCTGTTTTTT. Amino acids: CASSVQGNTGELFF. The chain links TRBV7-8 to TRBJ2-2, with D possibly being TRBD1 (5 bases). Germline values: CDR1 SGHVS, CDR2 FQNEAQ. The CDR3 sequence is 14 residues long. Trimming took 5 bases from V and 2 from J, leaving 9 bases between them.

This chain links TRBV19 with TRBJ2-7, with D possibly being TRBD1 (6 bases). The V gene's germline CDR1 is LNHDA and CDR2 SQIVND (reference sequence). CDR3 length: 16 amino acids. V lost 3 bases and J 0 bases, leaving 15 bases between the germline ends. DNA of the CDR3: TGTGCCAGTAGTATTTTGGACAGATCTAGCTCCTACGAGCAGTACTTC. This codes for CASSILDRSSSYEQYF.

The sample holds one count of this clone. V usage is TRBV6-1 and J usage is TRBJ1-6; D not certain. The V gene lost 7 bases and the J gene lost 4 bases, with 8 bases spanning the gap. This CDR3 comprises 13 residues. Germline V gene lookup returns CDR1 MNHNS and CDR2 SASEGT. The CDR3 loop is CASTVLYNSPLHF. CDR3 bases: TGTGCCAGCACGGTCCTTTATAATTCACCCCTCCACTTT.

The chain links TRBV19 to TRBJ2-7, with D possibly TRBD2 on 6 matching bases. This CDR3 has 14 amino acids. V was pared by 3 bases and J by 2 bases, with 11 bases between. Germline assignment: CDR1 LNHDA and CDR2 SQIVND (reference sequence). CDR3 region: CASSIVSGAYEQYF. DNA for the CDR3: TGTGCCAGTAGTATTGTTTCGGGGGCCTACGAGCAGTACTTC.

This clone was counted a single time. The chain carries TRBV9 and TRBJ2-5; tentative D call: TRBD2 (6 bases). The CDR3 loop spans 16 amino acids. V was trimmed by 0 bases and J by 3 bases, leaving 15 bases between them. The germline V gene has CDR1 SGDLS and CDR2 YYNGEE. This CDR3 reads CASSVGWAGLKETQYF. CDR3 nucleotide sequence: TGTGCCAGCAGCGTAGGGTGGGCGGGGTTGAAAGAGACCCAGTACTTC.

The chain carries TRBV18 and TRBJ1-1; no definite D call. Germline V CDR1 and CDR2: KGHSH, LQKENI. This CDR3 has 14 residues. The germline V and J ends were trimmed by 6 bases and 3 bases, with 14 bases remaining between them. The CDR3 is CASSSFRGDTEAFF. CDR3 nucleotides: TGTGCCAGCTCCAGCTTTCGTGGAGACACTGAAGCTTTCTTT. Full variable domain (missing parts from reference TRBV18 and TRBJ1-1): NAGVMQNPRHLVRRRGQEARLRCSPMKGHSHVYWYRQLPEEGLKFMVYLQKENIIDESGMPKERFSAEFPKEGPSILRIQQVVRGDSAAYFCASSSFRGDTEAFFGQGTRLTVV.

CDR3 nucleotides: TGTGCCAGCAGCCGAAGTGGGGGGGCGAACACTGAAGCTTTCTTT. This sequence encodes CASSRSGGANTEAFF. The chain carries TRBV9 and TRBJ1-1, with D possibly being TRBD1 (6 bases). Trimming removed 4 bases from V and 1 base from J, with 14 bases in between. This CDR3 comprises 15 residues. Germline CDR1 SGDLS, CDR2 YYNGEE.

V is TRBV11-3 and J is TRBJ2-1; D remains ambiguous. Trimming stripped 2 bases from V and 8 bases from J, with 7 bases between. The CDR3 runs 12 residues. Germline V lookup: CDR1 SGHNT, CDR2 YENEEA. The DNA of the CDR3 is TGTGCCAGCAGCTTACTCGGAGATGAGCAGTTCTTC. Its protein is CASSLLGDEQFF.

This chain connects TRBV5-1 to TRBJ2-3, with D maybe TRBD1 (6 bases). Germline-derived CDR1 and CDR2 are SGHRS and YFSETQ. The CDR3 has 15 residues. V was clipped by 3 bases and J by 0 bases, with 11 bases between them. The CDR3 nucleotides are TGCGCCAGCAGCTATGAAAGGGGGAGCACAGATACGCAGTATTTT. Amino acid sequence: CASSYERGSTDTQYF.

The V gene is TRBV30, the J gene TRBJ1-2; D not resolved. CDR3 size: 13 residues. The germline gives CDR1 GTSNPN, CDR2 SVGIG (reference sequence). Trimming stripped 4 bases from V and 2 bases from J, with 11 bases between. The CDR3 loop reads CAWTGAENYGYTF. In DNA, the CDR3 is TGTGCCTGGACTGGAGCGGAGAACTATGGCTACACCTTC.

V usage is TRBV6-5 and J usage is TRBJ2-2; no firm D call. The germline V gene encodes CDR1 MNHEY and CDR2 SVGAGI. This CDR3 contains 15 residues. V shed 6 bases and J shed 4 bases, with 15 bases lying between them. DNA for the CDR3: TGTGCCAGCAGCATAAAAGGAAGAGGCACCGGGGAGCTGTTTTTT. Residues: CASSIKGRGTGELFF.

V gene TRBV29-1 combines with J gene TRBJ1-2, with 10 bases aligning to TRBD1. In germline, CDR1 is SQVTM, CDR2 ANQGSEA. This CDR3 comprises 15 residues. After removal of 5 bases from V and 1 base from J, the junction contained 7 bases not matched to a gene. The CDR3 region is CSVRQGASLNYGYTF. DNA for the CDR3: TGCAGCGTTCGACAGGGGGCGAGCCTTAACTATGGCTACACCTTC.

The J gene is TRBJ2-7, the V gene TRBV5-4; TRBD1 matches 9 bases. After removal of 3 bases from V and 4 bases from J, the junction contained 5 bases not matched to a gene. The CDR3 spans 14 residues. From germline, CDR1 is SGHNT and CDR2 YYREEE (reference sequence). The DNA of the CDR3 is TGTGCCAGCAGCTCGCTGACAGGGGGATACGAGCAGTACTTC. Its protein product is CASSSLTGGYEQYF.

The chain joins TRBV6-5 to TRBJ2-1; 9 nucleotides line up with TRBD2. CDR3 size: 15 residues. Germline CDR1 is MNHEY and CDR2 is SVGAGI. After removal of 0 bases from V and 9 bases from J, the junction contained 6 bases not matched to a gene. The CDR3 sequence: CASSYSAGGQTEQFF. The CDR3 coding sequence is TGTGCCAGCAGTTACTCTGCGGGGGGGCAGACTGAGCAGTTCTTC.

The gene calls are TRBV7-3 and TRBJ2-3, with TRBD1 matching 9 bases. V lost 5 bases and J lost 5; bases outside the gene matches: 11. Germline V gives CDR1 SGHTA, CDR2 FQGTGA. The CDR3 sequence is 16 residues long. The CDR3 here is CASSPTGGYPLDTQYF. The CDR3 region has the DNA TGTGCCAGCAGCCCGACAGGGGGGTATCCCTTAGATACGCAGTATTTT.

The chain employs TRBV5-1 and TRBJ2-3, with 10 nucleotides matching TRBD2. The trim removed 3 bases at V and 3 bases at J, leaving 7 bases unmatched. Germline V gene lookup returns CDR1 SGHRS and CDR2 YFSETQ. The CDR3 runs to 16 residues. The CDR3 DNA reads as TGCGCCAGCAGCTCAATAGCGGGAGGTGGTACAGATACGCAGTATTTT. Translating gives CASSSIAGGGTDTQYF.

This clone was seen a single time. The V gene is TRBV5-4, the J gene TRBJ1-2, with TRBD1 identical over 8 bases. Germline lookup yields CDR1 SGHNT and CDR2 YYREEE (reference sequence). The CDR3 totals 14 residues. V shed 4 bases and J 7 bases; nucleotides not matched to a gene: 9. The CDR3: CASSGYRDRFGYTF. The CDR3 DNA reads TGTGCCAGCAGCGGTTACCGGGACAGGTTTGGCTACACCTTC.

The genes are TRBV10-3 and TRBJ2-1; possibly TRBD1 for D (6 bases). The germline CDR1 and CDR2 sequences are ENHRY and SYGVKD. This CDR3 comprises 13 residues. The V end lost 6 bases, the J end lost 3 bases, and 9 bases lay between the germline ends. The CDR3 is CAIRLTGYNEQFF. The CDR3 DNA reads as TGTGCCATCAGACTGACAGGCTACAATGAGCAGTTCTTC.

The CDR3 loop is CASSVAAGPGNTIYF. The DNA of the CDR3 is TGTGCCAGCAGCGTAGCTGCAGGGCCTGGAAACACCATATATTTT. V usage is TRBV9 and J usage is TRBJ1-3; possible D gene TRBD1, 5 bases. Trimming left V 0 bases short and J 2 bases short, with 9 bases between. CDR1 is SGDLS and CDR2 is YYNGEE in the germline V gene. This CDR3 has 15 amino acids. The whole variable domain, filled in from reference TRBV9 and TRBJ1-3, reads DSGVTQTPKHLITATGQRVTLRCSPRSGDLSVYWYQQSLDQGLQFLIQYYNGEERAKGNILERFSAQQFPDLHSELNLSSLELGDSALYFCASSVAAGPGNTIYFGEGSWLTVV.

This chain links TRBV6-5 with TRBJ2-3; 8 nucleotides agree with TRBD2. The CDR3 spans 16 residues. Germline lookup yields CDR1 MNHEY and CDR2 SVGAGI. V was clipped by 1 base and J by 2 bases; unmatched bases: 5. The DNA of the CDR3 is TGTGCCAGCAGTTACTGGGGAGCGGGGGTCACAGATACGCAGTATTTT. It translates to CASSYWGAGVTDTQYF.

The chain employs TRBV5-1 and TRBJ2-7; 10 nucleotides line up with TRBD2. Germline V gives CDR1 SGHRS, CDR2 YFSETQ. J lost 0 bases, V lost 4 bases, and 7 bases had no gene match. There are 16 residues in the CDR3. In DNA, the CDR3 is TGCGCCAGCAGCAACCGGACTAGCGGTGCCTCCTACGAGCAGTACTTC. It yields the protein CASSNRTSGASYEQYF.

The chain is built from TRBV5-4 and TRBJ1-6; 7 bases fit TRBD1. Germline V lookup: CDR1 SGHNT, CDR2 YYREEE (reference sequence). The CDR3 extends over 16 amino acids. J lost 7 bases, V lost 4 bases, and 11 bases had no gene match. CDR3 sequence: CASSIPRQGGNSPLHF. The CDR3 coding sequence is TGTGCCAGCAGCATACCACGACAGGGCGGAAATTCACCCCTCCACTTT.

This clone was recorded only once. The genes are TRBV7-8 and TRBJ1-5, with 7 positions matching TRBD1. Looked up from germline, CDR1 is SGHVS and CDR2 is FQNEAQ. V shed 0 bases, J shed 2 bases, and the junction held 7 bases outside the gene matches. There are 17 residues in the CDR3. The CDR3 nucleotides read TGTGCCAGCAGCTTAGCTCGGGCAGGGGGAGGCAATCAGCCCCAGCATTTT. Translating it yields CASSLARAGGGNQPQHF. The whole variable domain, remainder taken from reference TRBV7-8 and TRBJ1-5, is GAGVSQSPRYKVAKRGQDVALRCDPISGHVSLFWYQQALGQGPEFLTYFQNEAQLDKSGLPSDRFFAERPEGSVSTLKIQRTQQEDSAVYLCASSLARAGGGNQPQHFGDGTRLSIL.

The chain combines TRBV9 with TRBJ2-5; weak D call: TRBD1 (6 bases). Germline V CDR1 and CDR2: SGDLS, YYNGEE. The ends were cut back, 0 bases at V and 5 bases at J, with 11 bases in the middle. The CDR3 spans 14 residues. This CDR3 reads CASSVGSGEETQYF. The CDR3 nucleotides are TGTGCCAGCAGCGTAGGCTCAGGGGAGGAGACCCAGTACTTC.

The chain has TRBV29-1 and TRBJ1-2; no clear D. The length of the CDR3 is 15 residues. CDR1 is SQVTM, CDR2 ANQGSEA, per germline. Trimming cost V 5 bases and J 0 bases, with 16 bases left between them. The CDR3 nucleotides are TGCAGCGTTCCCCCGGGAGAAGCCACTAACTATGGCTACACCTTC. It specifies CSVPPGEATNYGYTF. Supplemented by reference TRBV29-1 and TRBJ1-2, the full variable domain reads SAVISQKPSRDICQRGTSLTIQCQVDSQVTMMFWYRQQPGQSLTLIATANQGSEATYESGFVIDKFPISRPNLTFSTLTVSNMSPEDSSIYLCSVPPGEATNYGYTFGSGTRLTVV.

The chain has TRBV6-5 and TRBJ1-6, with 7 bases identical to TRBD1. Germline loops: CDR1 MNHEY, CDR2 SVGAGI. With 6 bases clipped from V and 7 bases from J, the junction kept 6 bases outside the gene matches. The CDR3 sequence is 14 residues long. The CDR3 protein is CASSGQAKNSPLHF. As DNA, the CDR3 is TGTGCCAGCAGCGGACAGGCTAAGAATTCACCCCTCCACTTT.

This sequence joins TRBV19 and TRBJ2-2; D is uncertain. The V gene's germline CDR1 is LNHDA and CDR2 SQIVND (reference sequence). V lost 1 base and J 6 bases, leaving 9 bases between the germline ends. The CDR3 is 14 residues long. The CDR3 DNA is TGTGCCAGTAGTATAGCCCTCAGCGCCGGGGAGCTGTTTTTT. It specifies CASSIALSAGELFF.